One sample yielded the 25 T cell receptor beta chains listed below, sequenced in a study of T cell changes during pregnancy in multiple sclerosis. Sequenced by immunoSEQ multiplex PCR; TCRdb stores in-frame clones only, minus some. The sample lists about 75,000 clones; around 94% were seen once. The starting material was CD4+ T cells from peripheral blood mononuclear cells, obtained after pregnancy. The receptors derive from a female donor with multiple sclerosis, enrolled in a pregnancy study.

The V gene is TRBV7-9, the J gene TRBJ2-1, with TRBD2 identical over 7 bases. The ends lost 3 bases at V and 6 bases at J; junction bases unmatched: 8. Germline CDR1 is SEHNR and CDR2 is FQNEAQ (reference sequence). The CDR3 contains 15 residues. The CDR3 is CASSFTGGWTNEQFF. The CDR3 DNA reads as TGTGCCAGCAGCTTTACGGGAGGTTGGACCAATGAGCAGTTCTTC.

The table lists this clone with a count of one. V gene TRBV30 combines with J gene TRBJ2-2; no firm D call. Germline V gene lookup returns CDR1 GTSNPN and CDR2 SVGIG (reference sequence). V shed 0 bases and J shed 2 bases, with 13 bases lying between them. The CDR3 runs 16 residues. In DNA, the CDR3 is TGTGCCTGGAGTGTGGGCGCCACGGCCAACACCGGGGAGCTGTTTTTT. It is translated as CAWSVGATANTGELFF.

The V gene is TRBV18, the J gene TRBJ2-1; tentatively, D is TRBD1 (6 bases). The CDR3 loop spans 16 amino acids. V lost 0 bases and J 5 bases, leaving 14 bases between the germline ends. Germline loops: CDR1 KGHSH, CDR2 LQKENI. The DNA for the CDR3 is TGTGCCAGCTCACCACCGGGGCGGCAGGGGAACAATGAGCAGTTCTTC. It specifies CASSPPGRQGNNEQFF.

This rearrangement joins TRBV30 to TRBJ2-7; 8 positions match TRBD1. The trim removed 4 bases at V and 4 bases at J, leaving 6 bases unmatched. Germline V gene lookup returns CDR1 GTSNPN and CDR2 SVGIG (reference sequence). The CDR3 spans 13 residues. The CDR3 loop reads CAWTRTGSYEQYF. The CDR3 nucleotides are TGTGCCTGGACGAGGACAGGGAGTTACGAGCAGTACTTC.

The rearrangement joins TRBV7-8 to TRBJ2-2; D is ambiguous. V lost 1 base to trimming and J lost 6 bases, with 9 bases between them. This CDR3 is built from 14 residues. Germline CDR1 and CDR2: SGHVS and FQNEAQ. CDR3: CASSLVVRSGELFF. CDR3 sequence (DNA): TGTGCCAGCAGCTTAGTGGTTAGATCCGGGGAGCTGTTTTTT.

V gene TRBV6-6 combines with J gene TRBJ1-2; 8 bases are a match to TRBD1. The CDR3 is 16 amino acids. V gave up 2 bases and J gave up 1 base; unmatched junction bases: 6. Germline lookup yields CDR1 MNHNY and CDR2 SVGAGI (reference sequence). CDR3 DNA sequence: TGTGCCAGCAGTTACAGGACAGGGTCTCGTAACTATGGCTACACCTTC. Amino acid sequence: CASSYRTGSRNYGYTF.

The rearrangement joins TRBV9 to TRBJ1-3; D may be TRBD1 (6 bases). The germline V gene has CDR1 SGDLS and CDR2 YYNGEE. The CDR3 spans 15 residues. V lost 4 bases and J 6 bases, leaving 17 bases between the germline ends. CDR3 region: CASSPRAGAQNTIYF. Written as DNA, the CDR3 is TGTGCCAGCAGCCCACGAGCGGGGGCCCAAAACACCATATATTTT.

The chain employs TRBV5-4 and TRBJ2-7; 8 bases map to TRBD1. The CDR3 covers 13 residues. Unmatched junction bases numbered 2, after V lost 3 bases and J lost 3 bases. Germline V CDR1 and CDR2: SGHNT, YYREEE (reference sequence). The CDR3 DNA follows: TGTGCCAGCAGCTGGACAGGGCGCTACGAGCAGTACTTC. Translated, it gives CASSWTGRYEQYF.

This clone occurred once. The chain couples TRBV6-4 to TRBJ1-1, with a possible D match to TRBD1 (6 bases). V dropped 2 bases and J dropped 1 base, with 8 bases sitting between them. Germline CDR1 and CDR2: MRHNA and SNTAGT. The CDR3 consists of 14 residues. The DNA of the CDR3 is TGTGCCAGCAGTGACCGAGGGGGGAACACTGAAGCTTTCTTT. Protein: CASSDRGGNTEAFF.

This chain uses TRBV11-3 with TRBJ2-3, with 7 positions matching TRBD2. The CDR3 has 16 amino acids. V shed 2 bases, J shed 3 bases, and the junction held 8 bases outside the gene matches. CDR1 and CDR2 (germline): SGHNT, YENEEA. In DNA form, the CDR3 reads TGTGCCAGCAGCTTATATGGCGGGAGCGGGACAGATACGCAGTATTTT. Translation: CASSLYGGSGTDTQYF.

The chain links TRBV5-1 to TRBJ1-2, with TRBD1 matching over 8 bases. The V gene's germline CDR1 is SGHRS and CDR2 YFSETQ. Trimming removed 4 bases from V and 4 bases from J; junction bases left unmatched: 6. The CDR3 is 14 amino acids. In DNA, the CDR3 is TGCGCCAGCAGCCCCAGGACAGGGAGCTATGGCTACACCTTC. Amino acid sequence: CASSPRTGSYGYTF.

In its sample, this clone was seen a few times. The genes are TRBV28 and TRBJ2-5, with 8 bases that match TRBD1. V lost 6 bases to trimming and J lost 2 bases; unmatched junction nucleotides: 5. CDR1 is MDHEN and CDR2 is SYDVKM in the germline V gene. The CDR3 sequence is 14 residues long. This CDR3 reads CASRETGAQETQYF. The DNA of the CDR3 is TGTGCCAGCAGAGAGACAGGGGCGCAAGAGACCCAGTACTTC.

This rearrangement joins TRBV2 to TRBJ1-1, with D possibly matching TRBD1 (6 bases). Germline CDR1 and CDR2: SNHLY and FYNNEI. The CDR3 sequence is 13 residues long. V lost 1 base and J 5 bases, leaving 8 bases between the germline ends. As DNA, the CDR3 is TGTGCCAGCAGTGAAGACAGGGCTACTGAAGCTTTCTTT. Its translation is CASSEDRATEAFF.

The chain links TRBV5-1 to TRBJ2-7; 14 bases map to TRBD2. Looked up from germline, CDR1 is SGHRS and CDR2 is YFSETQ. Germline trimming cut 0 bases from V and 9 bases from J; bases unmatched to any gene: 8. This CDR3 spans 16 amino acids. The CDR3 bases are TGCGCCAGCAGCTTGGGCCAGACTAGCGGGAGGGAGCCGCAGTACTTC. It codes for CASSLGQTSGREPQYF.

The chain couples TRBV5-6 to TRBJ2-7; D might be TRBD1 (5 bases). This CDR3 is 15 amino acids long. V lost 2 bases to trimming and J lost 4 bases, with 16 bases between them. Germline V gene lookup returns CDR1 SGHDT and CDR2 YYEEEE. CDR3 nucleotides: TGTGCCAGCAGCTTTCAGGGTCCTGTTGGATACGAGCAGTACTTC. It codes for CASSFQGPVGYEQYF.

This rearrangement joins TRBV6-1 to TRBJ2-5; 7 positions agree with TRBD2. The CDR3 is made up of 19 amino acids. Trimming at V came to 4 bases and at J to 2 bases, leaving 19 bases not matched to a gene. Germline values: CDR1 MNHNS, CDR2 SASEGT. The CDR3 spells CASSVIQPGGGRRQETQYF. CDR3 DNA: TGTGCCAGCAGTGTGATCCAACCTGGTGGCGGGAGAAGGCAAGAGACCCAGTACTTC.

J is TRBJ1-1 and V is TRBV28, with D maybe TRBD1 (5 bases). V lost 8 bases, J lost 7 bases, and 14 bases lay in between. In germline, CDR1 is MDHEN, CDR2 SYDVKM. The CDR3 has 12 residues. CDR3 amino acids: CASYTHRNEAFF. The DNA of the CDR3 is TGTGCCAGCTATACCCACAGGAATGAAGCTTTCTTT.

The rearrangement joins TRBV18 to TRBJ2-7; TRBD1 matches at 8 bases. CDR1 and CDR2 from the germline V gene are KGHSH and LQKENI. V was clipped by 5 bases and J by 3 bases; unmatched bases: 3. The CDR3 is 13 residues long. The CDR3 spells CASSVGQGYEQYF. The CDR3 coding sequence is TGTGCCAGCTCAGTTGGACAGGGCTACGAGCAGTACTTC.

The rearrangement uses TRBV7-3 and TRBJ2-3; 8 positions match TRBD2. Germline V CDR1 and CDR2: SGHTA, FQGTGA. The ends lost 4 bases at V and 9 bases at J; junction bases unmatched: 21. The CDR3 runs 18 residues. DNA of the CDR3: TGTGCCAGCAGCTCCAGTCCACCAAGTAGCGGGAAAGGGGTAACGCAGTATTTT. Its protein is CASSSSPPSSGKGVTQYF.

The rearrangement joins TRBV29-1 to TRBJ2-3, with 12 bases fitting TRBD2. The V segment lost 4 bases and the J segment 2 bases; nucleotides outside the gene matches: 7. From germline, CDR1 is SQVTM and CDR2 ANQGSEA. The CDR3 sequence is 16 residues long. CDR3 DNA sequence: TGCAGCGTTGGAATACTAGCGGGGGGACTCACAGATACGCAGTATTTT. It translates to CSVGILAGGLTDTQYF.

This clone was counted once. The chain joins TRBV6-5 to TRBJ1-5, with D unresolved. CDR1 and CDR2 (germline): MNHEY, SVGAGI. V lost 6 bases and J lost 4, with 10 bases in between. This CDR3 spans 13 amino acids. The CDR3 reads CASRVDQNQPQHF. CDR3 DNA: TGTGCCAGCAGGGTTGATCAGAATCAGCCCCAGCATTTT.

The rearrangement joins TRBV28 to TRBJ2-7; a possible D gene is TRBD2 (6 bases). Trimming shortened V by 8 bases and J by 2 bases, and 19 bases separated the two germline ends. The germline V gene has CDR1 MDHEN and CDR2 SYDVKM. This CDR3 is 15 amino acids long. The CDR3 is CASQKGGPTTYEQYF. The CDR3 DNA reads TGTGCCAGCCAAAAGGGAGGTCCCACTACCTACGAGCAGTACTTC.

The CDR3 nucleotides are TGTGCCAGCAGTTACGGACAGGGGTTCAAGAAACTGTTTTTT. Encoded protein: CASSYGQGFKKLFF. The rearrangement joins TRBV6-5 to TRBJ1-4; 9 bases match TRBD1. Per the germline V gene, CDR1 is MNHEY and CDR2 is SVGAGI. The CDR3 is 14 residues long. The J segment lost 11 bases and the V segment lost 2 bases, leaving 6 bases of the junction unmatched.

The chain is built from TRBV5-8 and TRBJ2-7; D may be TRBD1 (5 bases). The CDR3 covers 12 residues. Germline loops: CDR1 SGHTS, CDR2 YDEGEE. V lost 0 bases and J 5 bases, leaving 6 bases between the germline ends. The CDR3 DNA reads as TGTGCCAGCAGCTTGGAGGGGAACGAGCAGTACTTC. The encoded protein is CASSLEGNEQYF.

The rearrangement joins TRBV7-9 to TRBJ2-2; D possibly corresponds to TRBD2 (6 bases). Looked up from germline, CDR1 is SEHNR and CDR2 is FQNEAQ (reference sequence). V was trimmed by 7 bases and J by 0 bases, leaving 12 bases between them. There are 15 residues in the CDR3. The CDR3 coding sequence is TGTGCCAGCACCTTGCGGGGAACGAACACCGGGGAGCTGTTTTTT. Protein product: CASTLRGTNTGELFF.